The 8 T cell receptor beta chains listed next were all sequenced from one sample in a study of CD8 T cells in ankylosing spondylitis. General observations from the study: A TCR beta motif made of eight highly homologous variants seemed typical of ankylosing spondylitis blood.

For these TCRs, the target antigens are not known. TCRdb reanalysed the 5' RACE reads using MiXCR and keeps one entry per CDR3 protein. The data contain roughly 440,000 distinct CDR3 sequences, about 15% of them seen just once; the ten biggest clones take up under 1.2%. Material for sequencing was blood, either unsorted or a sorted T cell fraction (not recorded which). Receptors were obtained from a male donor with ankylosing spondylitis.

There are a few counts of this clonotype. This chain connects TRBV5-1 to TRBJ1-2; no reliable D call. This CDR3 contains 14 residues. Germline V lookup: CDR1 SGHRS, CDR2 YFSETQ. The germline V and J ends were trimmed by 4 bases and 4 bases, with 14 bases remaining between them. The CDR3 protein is CASSVDTRSYGYTF. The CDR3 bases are TGCGCCAGCAGCGTTGACACCCGTAGCTATGGCTACACCTTC.

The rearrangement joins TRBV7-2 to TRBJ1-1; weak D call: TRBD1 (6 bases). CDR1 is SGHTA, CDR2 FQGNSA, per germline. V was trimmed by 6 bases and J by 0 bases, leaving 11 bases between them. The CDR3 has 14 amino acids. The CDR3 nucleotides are TGTGCCAGCAGAGCCGGGACATTGAACACTGAAGCTTTCTTT. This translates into CASRAGTLNTEAFF.

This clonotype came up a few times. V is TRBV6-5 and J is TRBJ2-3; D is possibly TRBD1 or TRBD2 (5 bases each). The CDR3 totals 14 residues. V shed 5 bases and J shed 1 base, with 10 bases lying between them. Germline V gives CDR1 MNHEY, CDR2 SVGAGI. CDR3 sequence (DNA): TGTGCCAGCAGTCACCGGGGCGGCACAGATACGCAGTATTTT. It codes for CASSHRGGTDTQYF.

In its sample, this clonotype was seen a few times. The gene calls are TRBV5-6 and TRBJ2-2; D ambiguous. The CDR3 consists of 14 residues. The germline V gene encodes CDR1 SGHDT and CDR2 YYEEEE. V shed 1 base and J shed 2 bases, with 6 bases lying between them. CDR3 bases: TGTGCCAGCAGCTTGTGGGTCAACACCGGGGAGCTGTTTTTT. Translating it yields CASSLWVNTGELFF.

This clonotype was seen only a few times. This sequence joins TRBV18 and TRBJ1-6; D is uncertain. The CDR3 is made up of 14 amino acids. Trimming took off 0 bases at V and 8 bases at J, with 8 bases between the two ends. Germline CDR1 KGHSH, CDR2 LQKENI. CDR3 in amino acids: CASSPPGGDSPLHF. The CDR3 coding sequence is TGTGCCAGCTCACCACCCGGCGGCGATTCACCCCTCCACTTT. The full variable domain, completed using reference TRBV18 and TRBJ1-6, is NAGVMQNPRHLVRRRGQEARLRCSPMKGHSHVYWYRQLPEEGLKFMVYLQKENIIDESGMPKERFSAEFPKEGPSILRIQQVVRGDSAAYFCASSPPGGDSPLHFGNGTRLTVT.

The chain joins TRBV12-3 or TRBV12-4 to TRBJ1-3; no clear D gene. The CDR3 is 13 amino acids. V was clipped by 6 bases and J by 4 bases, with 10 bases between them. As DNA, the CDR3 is TGTGCCAGCAGGCTTCTGGGGGGAAACACCATATATTTT. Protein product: CASRLLGGNTIYF.

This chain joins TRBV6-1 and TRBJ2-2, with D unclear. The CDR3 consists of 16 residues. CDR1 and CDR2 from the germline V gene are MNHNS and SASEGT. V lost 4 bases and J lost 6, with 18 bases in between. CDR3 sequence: CASSGFSTWSAGELFF. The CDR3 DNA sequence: TGTGCCAGCAGTGGGTTCAGCACCTGGAGCGCCGGGGAGCTGTTTTTT.

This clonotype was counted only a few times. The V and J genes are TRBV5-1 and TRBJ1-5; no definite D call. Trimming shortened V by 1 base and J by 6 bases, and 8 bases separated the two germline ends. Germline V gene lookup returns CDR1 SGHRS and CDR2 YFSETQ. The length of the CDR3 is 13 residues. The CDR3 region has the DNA TGCGCCAGCAGCTTGTCCGCGGGTCAGCCCCAGCATTTT. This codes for CASSLSAGQPQHF.